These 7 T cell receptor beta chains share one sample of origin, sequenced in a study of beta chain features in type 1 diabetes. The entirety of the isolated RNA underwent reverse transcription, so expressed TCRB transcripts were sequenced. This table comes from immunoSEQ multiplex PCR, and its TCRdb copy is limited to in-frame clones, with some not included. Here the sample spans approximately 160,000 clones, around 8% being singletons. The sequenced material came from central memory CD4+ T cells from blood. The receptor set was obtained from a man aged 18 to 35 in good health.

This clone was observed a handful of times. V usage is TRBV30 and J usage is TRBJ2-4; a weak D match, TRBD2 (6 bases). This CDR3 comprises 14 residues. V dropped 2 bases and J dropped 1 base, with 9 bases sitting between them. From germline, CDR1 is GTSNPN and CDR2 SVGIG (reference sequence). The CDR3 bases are TGTGCCTGGAGTCCTCGGGGGGCCAAAAACATTCAGTACTTC. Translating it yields CAWSPRGAKNIQYF.

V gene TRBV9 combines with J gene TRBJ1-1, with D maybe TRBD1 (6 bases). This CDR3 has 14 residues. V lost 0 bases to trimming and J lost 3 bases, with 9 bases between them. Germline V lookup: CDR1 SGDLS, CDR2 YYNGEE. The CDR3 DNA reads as TGTGCCAGCAGCGTAGAGGGGGGGGACACTGAAGCTTTCTTT. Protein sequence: CASSVEGGDTEAFF.

CDR3 sequence reads: CAWKRGNTEAFF. In DNA form, the CDR3 reads TGTGCCTGGAAGAGAGGGAACACTGAAGCTTTCTTT. The chain joins TRBV30 to TRBJ1-1, with D unresolved. Germline V CDR1 and CDR2: GTSNPN, SVGIG (reference sequence). The CDR3 loop spans 12 amino acids. V gave up 4 bases and J gave up 1 base, with 7 bases separating them. The variable domain in full, with the rest retrieved from reference TRBV30 and TRBJ1-1, is SQTIHQWPATLVQPVGSPLSLECTVEGTSNPNLYWYRQAAGRGLQLLFYSVGIGQISSEVPQNLSASRPQDRQFILSSKKLLLSDSGFYLCAWKRGNTEAFFGQGTRLTVV.

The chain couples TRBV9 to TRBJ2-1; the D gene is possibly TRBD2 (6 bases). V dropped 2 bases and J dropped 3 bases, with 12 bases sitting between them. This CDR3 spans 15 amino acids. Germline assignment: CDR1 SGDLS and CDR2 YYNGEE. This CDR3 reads CASSVGSGNYNEQFF. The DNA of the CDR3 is TGTGCCAGCAGCGTTGGTAGCGGAAACTACAATGAGCAGTTCTTC.

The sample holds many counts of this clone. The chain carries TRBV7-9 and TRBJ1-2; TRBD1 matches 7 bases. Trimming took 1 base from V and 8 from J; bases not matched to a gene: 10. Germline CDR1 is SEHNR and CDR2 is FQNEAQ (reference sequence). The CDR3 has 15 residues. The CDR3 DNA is TGTGCCAGCAGCTTAGGGGCGGGACAGCACGAAGGCTACACCTTC. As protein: CASSLGAGQHEGYTF. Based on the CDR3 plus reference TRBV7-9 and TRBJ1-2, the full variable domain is DTGVSQNPRHKITKRGQNVTFRCDPISEHNRLYWYRQTLGQGPEFLTYFQNEAQLEKSRLLSDRFSAERPKGSFSTLEIQRTEQGDSAMYLCASSLGAGQHEGYTFGSGTRLTVV.

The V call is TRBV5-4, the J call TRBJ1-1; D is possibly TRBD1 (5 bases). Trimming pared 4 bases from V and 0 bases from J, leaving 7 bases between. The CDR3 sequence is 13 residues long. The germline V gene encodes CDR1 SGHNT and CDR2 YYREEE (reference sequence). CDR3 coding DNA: TGTGCCAGCAGCATACAGGTGAACACTGAAGCTTTCTTT. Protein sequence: CASSIQVNTEAFF.

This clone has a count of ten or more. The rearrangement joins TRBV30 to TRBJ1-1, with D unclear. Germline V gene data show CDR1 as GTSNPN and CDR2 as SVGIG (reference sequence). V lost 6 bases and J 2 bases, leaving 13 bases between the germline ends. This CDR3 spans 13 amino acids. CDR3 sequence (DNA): TGTGCCTGCGAACCGGGAACAAACACTGAAGCTTTCTTT. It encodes CACEPGTNTEAFF.